This T cell receptor beta chain was retrieved from a study of shared clonotypes between healthy human individuals. CDR1 is LNHDA, CDR2 SQIVND, per germline (reference sequence). Trimming pared 2 bases from V and 3 bases from J, leaving 10 bases between. The CDR3 is 15 residues long. Profiling relied on immunoSEQ multiplex PCR, and the TCRdb table lists in-frame clones only, not all of them. The table lists about 120,000 clones, around two thirds of them singletons. The CD8 memory sample joined CD45RO+ cells and CCR7-negative CD45RA+ cells. Sequenced material: memory CD8+ T cells sorted from blood. As for subset: CD45RO+ cells pooled with CCR7-negative TemRA cells. The V call is TRBV19, the J call TRBJ1-4; a weak D match, TRBD1 (6 bases). The TCR originated in a woman in her twenties or thirties in good health. For the CDR3, the DNA is TGTGCCAGTAGTATACAGGGGCTGGCTAATGAAAAACTGTTTTTT. The encoded protein is CASSIQGLANEKLFF.